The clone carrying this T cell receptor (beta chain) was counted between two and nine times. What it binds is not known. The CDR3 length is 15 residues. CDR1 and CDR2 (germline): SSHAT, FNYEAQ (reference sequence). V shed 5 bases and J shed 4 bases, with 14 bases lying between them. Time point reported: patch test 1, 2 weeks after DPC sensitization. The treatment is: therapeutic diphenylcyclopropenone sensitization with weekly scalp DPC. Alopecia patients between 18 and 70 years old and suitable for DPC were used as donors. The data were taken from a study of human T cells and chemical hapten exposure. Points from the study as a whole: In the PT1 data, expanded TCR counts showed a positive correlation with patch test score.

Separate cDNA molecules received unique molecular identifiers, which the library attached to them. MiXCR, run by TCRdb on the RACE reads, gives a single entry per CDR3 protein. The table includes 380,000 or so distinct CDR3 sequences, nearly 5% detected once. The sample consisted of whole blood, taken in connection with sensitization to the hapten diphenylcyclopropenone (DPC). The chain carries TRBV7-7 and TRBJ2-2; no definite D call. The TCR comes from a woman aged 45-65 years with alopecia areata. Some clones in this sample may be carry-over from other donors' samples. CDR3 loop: CASSPLRSSTGELFF. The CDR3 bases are TGTGCCAGCAGCCCCCTCCGGTCATCCACCGGGGAGCTGTTTTTT. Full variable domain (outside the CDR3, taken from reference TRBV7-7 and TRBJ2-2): GAGVSQSPRYKVTKRGQDVTLRCDPISSHATLYWYQQALGQGPEFLTYFNYEAQPDKSGLPSDRFSAERPEGSISTLTIQRTEQRDSAMYRCASSPLRSSTGELFFGEGSRLTVL.